The rows below give T cell receptor beta chains drawn from one sample of a study of OX40 agonist ivuxolimab in advanced cancers. Produced via immunoSEQ multiplex PCR; TCRdb's table is partial and in-frame only. The sample shows around 83,000 clones, 91% of them seen only once. Specimen: CD4+ or CD8+ T cells sorted from blood, collected in a trial of the OX40 agonist ivuxolimab. All receptors derive from an adult with an advanced solid tumor such as melanoma, head and neck, liver or kidney cancer. Each CDR3 is given with its conserved first and last residue. D genes are given only for firm matches. Size is stated for part of the rows, as once, few or many counts, or as a class when the clone is expanded.

clone_size: few
j_call: TRBJ2-1
d_call: TRBD2
v_call: TRBV11-2
cdr3_aa: CASSPAGLAGRYEQFF
cdr3_nt: TGTGCCAGCAGCCCCGCAGGACTAGCGGGAAGGTATGAGCAGTTCTTC

clone_size: -
j_call: TRBJ2-1
d_call: -
v_call: TRBV4-1
cdr3_aa: CASSVATGEGIDEQFF
cdr3_nt: TGCGCCAGCAGCGTCGCGACTGGAGAGGGCATCGATGAGCAGTTCTTC

clone_size: -
j_call: TRBJ2-7
d_call: TRBD2
v_call: TRBV7-9
cdr3_aa: CASSPAKWREMYEQYF
cdr3_nt: TGTGCCAGCAGCCCTGCCAAGTGGCGGGAGATGTACGAGCAGTACTTC

clone_size: -
j_call: TRBJ2-7
d_call: TRBD1
v_call: TRBV7-2
cdr3_aa: CASSRDAGTGVNEQYF
cdr3_nt: TGTGCCAGCAGTCGTGATGCCGGGACAGGGGTGAACGAGCAGTACTTC

clone_size: -
j_call: TRBJ2-2
d_call: TRBD2
v_call: TRBV28
cdr3_aa: CASNNNGLAGVTGELFF
cdr3_nt: TGTGCCAGCAACAACAATGGGCTAGCGGGAGTCACCGGGGAGCTGTTTTTT

clone_size: -
j_call: TRBJ2-2
d_call: TRBD2
v_call: TRBV4-1
cdr3_aa: CASSPGLASGELFF
cdr3_nt: TGCGCCAGCAGCCCCGGACTAGCTAGCGGGGAGCTGTTTTTT

clone_size: -
j_call: TRBJ2-1
d_call: -
v_call: TRBV19
cdr3_aa: CASTPRARNEQFF
cdr3_nt: TGTGCCAGTACCCCAAGGGCGCGGAATGAGCAGTTCTTC

clone_size: -
j_call: TRBJ1-2
d_call: -
v_call: TRBV30
cdr3_aa: CAWSRRGARLNGYTF
cdr3_nt: TGTGCCTGGAGCCGAAGGGGGGCGCGATTGAACGGCTACACCTTC

clone_size: -
j_call: TRBJ2-1
d_call: TRBD2
v_call: TRBV5-4
cdr3_aa: CASRAGLADNEQFF
cdr3_nt: TGTGCCAGCAGGGCGGGACTAGCCGACAATGAGCAGTTCTTC

clone_size: -
j_call: TRBJ2-3
d_call: TRBD1
v_call: TRBV7-7
cdr3_aa: CASSLAGQGPSTDTQYF
cdr3_nt: TGTGCTAGCAGCTTAGCCGGACAGGGCCCTAGCACAGATACGCAGTATTTT

clone_size: -
j_call: TRBJ2-3
d_call: -
v_call: TRBV30
cdr3_aa: CAWSVGVGRGTDTQYF
cdr3_nt: TGTGCCTGGAGTGTGGGGGTCGGGCGTGGAACAGATACGCAGTATTTT

clone_size: -
j_call: TRBJ1-2
d_call: -
v_call: TRBV5-1
cdr3_aa: CASSLGGNYGYTF
cdr3_nt: TGCGCCAGCAGCTTGGGGGGAAACTATGGCTACACCTTC

clone_size: -
j_call: TRBJ2-5
d_call: -
v_call: TRBV11-2
cdr3_aa: CASSPGGQTQYF
cdr3_nt: TGTGCCAGCAGCCCTGGGGGGCAGACCCAGTACTTC

clone_size: -
j_call: TRBJ2-1
d_call: TRBD2
v_call: TRBV5-5
cdr3_aa: CASSFGTSGSEQFF
cdr3_nt: TGTGCCAGCAGCTTCGGGACTAGCGGGAGTGAGCAGTTCTTC

clone_size: -
j_call: TRBJ2-1
d_call: TRBD2
v_call: TRBV9
cdr3_aa: CASSARLAGGNEQFF
cdr3_nt: TGTGCCAGCAGCGCCCGACTAGCGGGGGGCAATGAGCAGTTCTTC

clone_size: -
j_call: TRBJ1-1
d_call: -
v_call: TRBV11-2
cdr3_aa: CASSLTGMNTEAFF
cdr3_nt: TGTGCCAGCAGCTTGACAGGTATGAACACTGAAGCTTTCTTT

clone_size: -
j_call: TRBJ2-2
d_call: TRBD2
v_call: TRBV18
cdr3_aa: CASSLTSDSNTGELFF
cdr3_nt: TGTGCCAGCTCACTGACTAGCGATTCGAACACCGGGGAGCTGTTTTTT

clone_size: -
j_call: TRBJ2-1
d_call: -
v_call: TRBV7-2
cdr3_aa: CASSFGLNNEQFF
cdr3_nt: TGTGCCAGCAGCTTTGGACTCAACAATGAGCAGTTCTTC

clone_size: -
j_call: TRBJ1-3
d_call: -
v_call: TRBV6-5
cdr3_aa: CASRGLSGNTIYF
cdr3_nt: TGTGCCAGCCGAGGTCTCTCTGGAAACACCATATATTTT

clone_size: few
j_call: TRBJ2-3
d_call: TRBD2
v_call: TRBV7-2
cdr3_aa: CASSSWREGTDTQYF
cdr3_nt: TGTGCCAGCAGTTCCTGGCGGGAGGGCACAGATACGCAGTATTTT

clone_size: -
j_call: TRBJ1-1
d_call: TRBD1
v_call: TRBV28
cdr3_aa: CASSTTGGAAEAFF
cdr3_nt: TGTGCCAGCAGTACCACAGGGGGCGCGGCTGAAGCTTTCTTT

clone_size: -
j_call: TRBJ2-7
d_call: -
v_call: TRBV4-2
cdr3_aa: CASIVGGWESYEQYF
cdr3_nt: TGTGCCAGCATCGTTGGCGGGTGGGAATCCTACGAGCAGTACTTC

clone_size: once
j_call: TRBJ1-3
d_call: -
v_call: TRBV30
cdr3_aa: CAWSVGNTIYF
cdr3_nt: TGTGCCTGGAGTGTAGGAAACACCATATATTTT

clone_size: -
j_call: TRBJ2-5
d_call: -
v_call: TRBV15
cdr3_aa: CATSRGPKETQYF
cdr3_nt: TGTGCCACCAGCAGAGGTCCAAAGGAGACCCAGTACTTC

clone_size: -
j_call: TRBJ2-3
d_call: -
v_call: TRBV7-6
cdr3_aa: CASSLGSTSTDTQYF
cdr3_nt: TGTGCCAGCAGCTTAGGAAGTACTAGCACAGATACGCAGTATTTT

clone_size: -
j_call: TRBJ1-2
d_call: -
v_call: TRBV18
cdr3_aa: CASSPEEGRISYGYTF
cdr3_nt: TGTGCCAGCTCACCGGAAGAGGGGCGTATAAGCTATGGCTACACCTTC

clone_size: -
j_call: TRBJ1-5
d_call: TRBD1
v_call: TRBV19
cdr3_aa: CASSMGQLNQPQHF
cdr3_nt: TGTGCCAGTAGTATGGGACAGCTAAATCAGCCCCAGCATTTT

clone_size: -
j_call: TRBJ1-3
d_call: -
v_call: TRBV9
cdr3_aa: CASSVFDTVGDSGNTIYF
cdr3_nt: TGTGCCAGCAGCGTGTTTGACACAGTGGGGGACTCTGGAAACACCATATATTTT

clone_size: -
j_call: TRBJ2-2
d_call: -
v_call: TRBV29-1
cdr3_aa: CSVEGGSNTGELFF
cdr3_nt: TGCAGCGTTGAAGGGGGGTCGAACACCGGGGAGCTGTTTTTT

clone_size: -
j_call: TRBJ2-7
d_call: -
v_call: TRBV27
cdr3_aa: CASSFTGRYKRGYF
cdr3_nt: TGTGCCAGCAGTTTTACCGGGCGCTATAAAAGGGGATACTTC

clone_size: -
j_call: TRBJ2-7
d_call: -
v_call: TRBV11-2
cdr3_aa: CASTRSGRSYEQYF
cdr3_nt: TGTGCCAGCACCCGAAGCGGGCGCTCCTACGAGCAGTACTTC

clone_size: -
j_call: TRBJ1-2
d_call: -
v_call: TRBV5-5
cdr3_aa: CASSFSAGRDGYTF
cdr3_nt: TGTGCCAGCAGCTTTTCCGCCGGGCGGGATGGCTACACCTTC

clone_size: -
j_call: TRBJ2-3
d_call: -
v_call: TRBV18
cdr3_aa: CASSPPGGISTDTQYF
cdr3_nt: TGTGCCAGCTCACCACCGGGCGGTATCTCCACAGATACGCAGTATTTT

clone_size: -
j_call: TRBJ2-1
d_call: TRBD2
v_call: TRBV7-2
cdr3_aa: CASSLYGTSVNEQFF
cdr3_nt: TGTGCCAGCAGCTTATATGGGACTAGCGTTAATGAGCAGTTCTTC

clone_size: once
j_call: TRBJ2-5
d_call: -
v_call: TRBV6-5
cdr3_aa: CASRSSVPRETQYF
cdr3_nt: TGTGCCAGCAGATCTAGCGTACCCAGGGAGACCCAGTACTTC

clone_size: -
j_call: TRBJ1-1
d_call: TRBD1
v_call: TRBV5-1
cdr3_aa: CASSTGTGGWNTEAFF
cdr3_nt: TGCGCCAGCAGCACCGGGACAGGGGGCTGGAACACTGAAGCTTTCTTT

clone_size: -
j_call: TRBJ2-5
d_call: -
v_call: TRBV7-2
cdr3_aa: CASSSGRRETQYF
cdr3_nt: TGTGCCAGCAGCTCGGGACGGAGAGAGACCCAGTACTTC

clone_size: -
j_call: TRBJ2-7
d_call: TRBD2
v_call: TRBV9
cdr3_aa: CASSVGASGSWHEQYF
cdr3_nt: TGTGCCAGCAGCGTAGGGGCTAGCGGGAGTTGGCACGAGCAGTACTTC

clone_size: -
j_call: TRBJ2-1
d_call: -
v_call: TRBV5-6
cdr3_aa: CASSPGGGGSYNEQFF
cdr3_nt: TGTGCCAGCAGCCCAGGGGGGGGAGGCTCCTACAATGAGCAGTTCTTC

clone_size: -
j_call: TRBJ1-1
d_call: TRBD1
v_call: TRBV29-1
cdr3_aa: CSVAGPRQGGNTEAFF
cdr3_nt: TGCAGCGTGGCGGGACCCCGACAGGGGGGGAACACTGAAGCTTTCTTT